Listed below are T cell receptor beta chains from one sample, sequenced in a study of technical replicates of blood from several donors. Produced via immunoSEQ multiplex PCR; TCRdb's table is partial and in-frame only. Counted here are around 80,000 clones, about 91% occurring once; the ten biggest clones make up approximately 0.41%. The sample comprised T cells isolated from PBMCs. The receptor set was obtained from a human donor in good health. The CDR3 runs from the conserved cysteine through the conserved F or W. Fields, in order: J gene, V gene, clone size, CDR3 length, D gene, CDR3 DNA, CDR3 protein. A D gene is named only where the DNA matches it firmly. The size entry is marked missing in some rows and otherwise reads once, few, many or a size class.

>TRBJ2-2|TRBV10-3|-|14|-
TGTGCCATCAAGCCGGAGAAAAACACCGGGGAGCTGTTTTTT
CAIKPEKNTGELFF
>TRBJ2-2|TRBV27|once|18|TRBD2
TGTGCCAGCAGTTTAGAAATAGCGGGAAATGAAGTTTCCGGGGAGCTGTTTTTT
CASSLEIAGNEVSGELFF
>TRBJ2-3|TRBV5-6|-|17|TRBD2
TGTGCCAGCAGCTTGACGGCGGGAGAGGGTTCGGCAGATACGCAGTATTTT
CASSLTAGEGSADTQYF
>TRBJ1-1|TRBV7-2|-|13|-
TGTGCCAGCAGCTTCCAGGGGCGCACTGAAGCTTTCTTT
CASSFQGRTEAFF
>TRBJ1-1|TRBV2|many|13|TRBD1
TGTGCCAGCAGTCTCGCCGGGACAGGGCGGGCTTTCTTT
CASSLAGTGRAFF
>TRBJ2-5|TRBV7-2|-|14|TRBD1
TGTGCCAGCAGCTTACAGGGGGCTAGGGAGACCCAGTACTTC
CASSLQGARETQYF
>TRBJ2-3|TRBV7-3|-|16|TRBD2
TGTGCCAGCCCGTTCTTCGGGACTAGCGGAACAGATACGCAGTATTTT
CASPFFGTSGTDTQYF
>TRBJ2-7|TRBV5-1|-|13|TRBD1
TGCGCCAGCAGCCCTACAGGGGGCTACGAGCAGTACTTC
CASSPTGGYEQYF
>TRBJ1-3|TRBV7-9|once|12|-
TGTGCCAGCAGCTTCAATGGAAACACCATATATTTT
CASSFNGNTIYF
>TRBJ1-2|TRBV2|-|13|-
TGTGCCAGCAGTGGAGGGACTAACTATGGCTACACCTTC
CASSGGTNYGYTF
>TRBJ2-1|TRBV15|-|15|-
TGTGCCACCAGCATCGGGAAGAGCTCCTACAATGAGCAGTTCTTC
CATSIGKSSYNEQFF
>TRBJ2-5|TRBV7-3|-|15|TRBD2
TGTGCCAGCAGCCTTCAGCGGGAGGTAGGAGAGACCCAGTACTTC
CASSLQREVGETQYF
>TRBJ1-1|TRBV10-3|few|14|TRBD1
TGTGCCATCAGGGATGGACAGGGGAACACTGAAGCTTTCTTT
CAIRDGQGNTEAFF
>TRBJ1-2|TRBV9|-|13|TRBD1
TGTGCCAGCCGAGGGACAGGCACTTATGGCTACACCTTC
CASRGTGTYGYTF
>TRBJ2-7|TRBV27|-|13|TRBD1
TGTGCCAGCAGTTGGGGGACAGGGCCCGAGCAGTACTTC
CASSWGTGPEQYF
>TRBJ1-2|TRBV7-9|few|13|-
TGTGCCAGCATCCCTGGGGCTACAGATGGCTACACCTTC
CASIPGATDGYTF
>TRBJ1-1|TRBV6-5|-|16|TRBD1
TGTGCCAGCAGTTACTCGACAGGGGAGGTAAACACTGAAGCTTTCTTT
CASSYSTGEVNTEAFF
>TRBJ1-4|TRBV18|-|16|TRBD1
TGTGCCAGCTCACCTCCGGGACAGGGGTTTAATGAAAAACTGTTTTTT
CASSPPGQGFNEKLFF
>TRBJ2-1|TRBV5-1|-|15|TRBD2
TGCGCCAGCAGCCTACTAGCGGGAAGGTCGGGTGAGCAGTTCTTC
CASSLLAGRSGEQFF
>TRBJ1-1|TRBV12-5|-|13|-
TGTGCTAGTGGTGTAACAGCTAACACTGAAGCTTTCTTT
CASGVTANTEAFF